The 26 T cell receptor beta chains below were found in one sample sequenced in a study of regulatory T cells in long-lasting Graves disease. Time point here: newly diagnosed GD, antithyroid drugs for less than 3 months. Construction of the TCR library relied on RNA isolated from PBMCs. Investigators prepared the TCR beta libraries by applying iRepertoire HTBI primers and Arm-PCR of CDR3 regions. From the multiplex PCR reads, TCRdb called clonotypes with MiXCR, one entry per CDR3 protein. The sample records 400,000 to 500,000 distinct CDR3 sequences, approximately 15% being singletons. The sample also formed part of further work on T cells in Graves' hyperthyroidism and ophthalmopathy.

Sequencing used peripheral blood mononuclear cells (PBMCs), obtained at new diagnosis, from a patient treated with antithyroid drugs. These receptors all come from a woman in her forties or fifties with Graves disease.

The CDR3 protein is CASSLTTGVTGELFF. Here the CDR3 DNA reads TGTGCCAGCAGCTTGACGACAGGGGTCACCGGGGAGCTGTTTTTT. The chain combines TRBV5-6 with TRBJ2-2; 8 bases align to TRBD1. This CDR3 contains 15 residues. After removal of 1 base from V and 4 bases from J, the junction contained 3 bases not matched to a gene. Germline CDR1 reads SGHDT; CDR2 reads YYEEEE. Using reference TRBV5-6 and TRBJ2-2 for the parts outside the CDR3, the full variable domain is DAGVTQSPTHLIKTRGQQVTLRCSPKSGHDTVSWYQQALGQGPQFIFQYYEEEERQRGNFPDRFSGHQFPNYSSELNVNALLLGDSALYLCASSLTTGVTGELFFGEGSRLTVL.

This clonotype was counted ten times or more. J is TRBJ2-7 and V is TRBV5-1; D is undetermined. V dropped 4 bases and J dropped 3 bases, with 14 bases sitting between them. Germline V lookup: CDR1 SGHRS, CDR2 YFSETQ. CDR3 length: 14 amino acids. The CDR3 loop reads CASSPDLAGYEQYF. Written as DNA, the CDR3 is TGCGCCAGCAGCCCTGACCTGGCCGGCTACGAGCAGTACTTC.

This clonotype was seen once. Possible read error: a much larger clone is one base away. The chain employs TRBV7-2 and TRBJ2-7; D is possibly TRBD1 (6 bases). The DNA end favors TRBJ2-1, so the J call may be wrong. Germline values: CDR1 SGHTA, CDR2 FQGNSA. The CDR3 has 15 amino acids. The CDR3 DNA follows: TGTGCCAGCAGCAACAGGGCCCGGGCTATCGTCGAGCAGTTCTTC. Translation: CASSNRARAIVEQFF.

The chain employs TRBV6-2 or TRBV6-3 and TRBJ1-3; TRBD1 matches 9 bases. The CDR3 extends over 17 amino acids. V shed 0 bases, J shed 1 base, and the junction held 4 bases outside the gene matches. Germline CDR1 MNHEY, CDR2 SVGEGT. CDR3 sequence reads: CASSYSSGTGSGNTIYF. The DNA for the CDR3 is TGTGCCAGCAGTTACTCGTCGGGGACAGGGTCTGGAAACACCATATATTTT.

This clonotype was found a few times. The chain uses TRBV7-9 and TRBJ2-3; 8 positions match TRBD2. The ends lost 2 bases at V and 4 bases at J; junction bases unmatched: 8. The CDR3 spans 16 residues. Looked up from germline, CDR1 is SEHNR and CDR2 is FQNEAQ (reference sequence). DNA of the CDR3: TGTGCCAGCAGCTTAACCTCCGGGACTAGACCAGATACGCAGTATTTT. Translating it yields CASSLTSGTRPDTQYF. The complete variable domain, with remaining parts taken from reference TRBV7-9 and TRBJ2-3, reads DTGVSQNPRHKITKRGQNVTFRCDPISEHNRLYWYRQTLGQGPEFLTYFQNEAQLEKSRLLSDRFSAERPKGSFSTLEIQRTEQGDSAMYLCASSLTSGTRPDTQYFGPGTRLTVL.

The chain recombines TRBV19 with TRBJ2-5; D is perhaps TRBD2 (6 bases). CDR1 and CDR2 (germline): LNHDA, SQIVND (reference sequence). Trimming removed 5 bases from V and 0 bases from J, with 19 bases in between. This CDR3 contains 17 residues. The CDR3 here is CASSAGILSGHQETQYF. CDR3 in DNA: TGTGCCAGTAGTGCGGGCATCTTGAGCGGGCACCAAGAGACCCAGTACTTC.

This clonotype was recorded a few times. The chain is built from TRBV5-4 and TRBJ1-2; 12 nucleotides line up with TRBD1. CDR3 length: 14 residues. Unmatched junction bases numbered 4, after V lost 2 bases and J lost 8 bases. Per germline, CDR1 SGHNT and CDR2 YYREEE (reference sequence). CDR3 protein: CASSFRDRGPGYTF. The DNA of the CDR3 is TGTGCCAGCAGCTTCCGGGACAGGGGGCCAGGCTACACCTTC.

Ten or more counts support this clonotype. The chain has TRBV28 and TRBJ2-6; the match to TRBD1 covers 10 bases. Germline lookup yields CDR1 MDHEN and CDR2 SYDVKM. The CDR3 sequence is 19 residues long. V shed 3 bases and J 0 bases; nucleotides not matched to a gene: 8. This CDR3 is CASSLAGTGVYSGANVLTF. The CDR3 DNA is TGTGCCAGCAGTTTGGCTGGGACAGGGGTATACTCTGGGGCCAACGTCCTGACTTTC.

This clonotype was detected ten times or more. The chain has TRBV3-1 and TRBJ1-1; possible D gene TRBD1, 5 bases. The CDR3 length is 14 residues. The germline V gene has CDR1 LGHDT and CDR2 YNNKEL (reference sequence). V shed 3 bases and J shed 5 bases, with 13 bases lying between them. CDR3 amino acids: CASSHVQSGTEAFF. The CDR3 region has the DNA TGTGCCAGCAGCCACGTACAGTCAGGGACTGAAGCTTTCTTT.

About this clonotype: A much larger clone differs from this one at a single base, so this may be a read error. The rearrangement links TRBV28 to TRBJ1-2; D gene ambiguous. Germline V gene data show CDR1 as MDHEN and CDR2 as SYDVKM. V was clipped by 10 bases and J by 0 bases, with 6 bases between them. The CDR3 is 11 residues long. The CDR3 sequence is CAIKANYGYTF. The CDR3 region has the DNA TGTGCCATTAAGGCTAACTATGGCTACACCTTC.

This clonotype was detected many times. The rearrangement uses TRBV5-5 and TRBJ1-1, with D perhaps TRBD1 (6 bases). The CDR3 has 14 residues. Trimming removed 4 bases at V and 6 bases at J, with 16 bases between. The germline gives CDR1 SGHKS, CDR2 YYEKEE (reference sequence). In nucleotides, the CDR3 is TGTGCCAGCAGCGCTCATCCAGGGGCTTCTGAAGCTTTCTTT. The encoded protein is CASSAHPGASEAFF.

In its sample, this clonotype was seen a few times. This chain joins TRBV6-1 and TRBJ1-5; TRBD1 agrees at 7 bases. CDR3 length: 16 amino acids. V dropped 6 bases and J dropped 2; count of bases not matched to a gene: 10. Germline assignment: CDR1 MNHNS and CDR2 SASEGT. The CDR3 spells CASRRTGAPGNQPQHF. In DNA, the CDR3 is TGTGCCAGCAGGCGTACAGGGGCGCCCGGCAATCAGCCCCAGCATTTT.

This clonotype showed up many times. This chain uses TRBV11-2 with TRBJ2-7; no clear D. The CDR3 spans 13 residues. Germline assignment: CDR1 SGHAT and CDR2 FQNNGV. The V gene lost 2 bases and the J gene lost 3 bases, with 8 bases spanning the gap. CDR3 in DNA: TGTGCCAGCAGCTTATCTAGACACTACGAGCAGTACTTC. This sequence encodes CASSLSRHYEQYF.

This chain uses TRBV13 with TRBJ2-7; 10 positions match TRBD2. Germline V gives CDR1 PRHDT, CDR2 FYEKMQ (reference sequence). V shed 10 bases and J 6 bases; nucleotides not matched to a gene: 9. The CDR3 totals 13 residues. This chain's CDR3 is CATQREGGLEQYF. The CDR3 nucleotides read TGTGCCACCCAGCGGGAGGGCGGTCTCGAGCAGTACTTC.

This clonotype was detected ten times or more. This rearrangement joins TRBV28 to TRBJ1-1, with D unclear. This CDR3 contains 15 residues. CDR1 MDHEN and CDR2 SYDVKM come from the germline V gene. Deletions cut 3 bases from V and 1 base from J, with 12 bases between. The CDR3 region is CASSFGQDPNTEAFF. For the CDR3, the DNA is TGTGCCAGCAGTTTCGGCCAGGACCCGAACACTGAAGCTTTCTTT.

In this sample, this clonotype turned up many times. The V call is TRBV2, the J call TRBJ2-3; D is possibly TRBD2 (6 bases). Per germline, CDR1 SNHLY and CDR2 FYNNEI. V was trimmed by 6 bases and J by 6 bases, leaving 13 bases between them. The CDR3 consists of 13 residues. DNA of the CDR3: TGTGCCAGCAGGGGGACTCCTGGGGATACGCAGTATTTT. Protein product: CASRGTPGDTQYF.

This chain links TRBV5-1 with TRBJ1-1, with D possibly TRBD1 on 6 matching bases. CDR1 SGHRS and CDR2 YFSETQ come from the germline V gene. Trimming took 4 bases from V and 4 from J, leaving 20 bases between them. The CDR3 extends over 16 amino acids. CDR3 nucleotide sequence: TGCGCCAGCAGCCCGGGGGCAGCCTCGGTTGTCACTGAAGCTTTCTTT. Its protein is CASSPGAASVVTEAFF.

The sample holds many counts of this clonotype. V usage is TRBV28 and J usage is TRBJ2-7; TRBD1 matches 8 bases. The CDR3 contains 14 residues. V was pared by 8 bases and J by 2 bases, with 8 bases of the junction left unmatched. Germline-derived CDR1 and CDR2 are MDHEN and SYDVKM. In DNA form, the CDR3 reads TGTGCCAGCTCAGGGACAGGCGATGCCTACGAGCAGTACTTC. Its protein is CASSGTGDAYEQYF.

This clonotype was counted many times. The J gene is TRBJ1-6, the V gene TRBV6-5; no clear D. The germline V and J ends were trimmed by 2 bases and 9 bases, with 23 bases remaining between them. From germline, CDR1 is MNHEY and CDR2 SVGAGI. This CDR3 region has 18 residues. The CDR3 bases are TGTGCCAGCAGTTACGACAAGCATCGGGGAGGAATTGGTTCACCCCTCCACTTT. Protein: CASSYDKHRGGIGSPLHF.

Many counts were recorded for this clonotype. The junction and the germline gene differ at one end; a read error may be behind it. The chain couples TRBV12-3 or TRBV12-4 to TRBJ2-1, with TRBD2 matching 7 bases. The CDR3 sequence is 14 residues long. The chain's CDR3 is CASSLGLAAGEQFF. In DNA form, the CDR3 reads TGTGCCAGCAGCTTAGGGCTAGCGGCCGGTGAGCAGTTCTTC.

The table lists this clonotype with many counts. The chain uses TRBV11-2 and TRBJ1-1, with D unresolved. The V end lost 0 bases, the J end lost 1 base, and 6 bases lay between the germline ends. Germline V gene lookup returns CDR1 SGHAT and CDR2 FQNNGV. CDR3 length equals 14 residues. The CDR3 DNA sequence: TGTGCCAGCAGCTTAGAGTGGCAGAACACTGAAGCTTTCTTT. Its translation is CASSLEWQNTEAFF.

This clonotype has only a few counts. V usage is TRBV5-1 and J usage is TRBJ2-7; D possibly corresponds to TRBD2 (5 bases). This CDR3 has 15 residues. V lost 0 bases to trimming and J lost 6 bases, with 16 bases between them. Per germline, CDR1 SGHRS and CDR2 YFSETQ. CDR3 loop: CASSLGGSPNSEQYF. The CDR3 nucleotides are TGCGCCAGCAGCTTGGGAGGGTCCCCCAACTCCGAGCAGTACTTC.

This clonotype was seen more than once but under ten times. This chain uses TRBV24-1 with TRBJ2-3, with D perhaps matching TRBD2 (7 bases). The CDR3 sequence is 15 residues long. Germline V gene lookup returns CDR1 KGHDR and CDR2 SFDVKD. Trimming pared 1 base from V and 4 bases from J, leaving 11 bases between. The CDR3 reads CATSDFGGGPDTQYF. DNA of the CDR3: TGTGCCACCAGTGATTTTGGGGGGGGCCCAGATACGCAGTATTTT.

The sample holds many counts of this clonotype. The genes are TRBV6-1 and TRBJ2-7; 7 nucleotides match TRBD2. Trimming at V came to 8 bases and at J to 1 base, leaving 5 bases not matched to a gene. Germline lookup yields CDR1 MNHNS and CDR2 SASEGT. The CDR3 sequence is 13 residues long. The CDR3 is CASRASGSYEQYF. CDR3 nucleotide sequence: TGTGCCAGCCGGGCTAGCGGTTCCTACGAGCAGTACTTC.

This chain links TRBV20-1 with TRBJ2-1, with D perhaps TRBD1 (5 bases). V was trimmed by 1 base and J by 8 bases, leaving 18 bases between them. This CDR3 is built from 15 residues. Germline lookup yields CDR1 DFQATT and CDR2 SNEGSKA (reference sequence). CDR3 bases: TGCAGTGCTAGAGGAGGTGGCGGACATATGGATGAGCAGTTCTTC. Protein sequence: CSARGGGGHMDEQFF.

The chain has TRBV20-1 and TRBJ2-7; 9 positions match TRBD2. Germline CDR1 DFQATT, CDR2 SNEGSKA (reference sequence). With 3 bases clipped from V and 6 bases from J, the junction kept 6 bases outside the gene matches. The CDR3 sequence is 13 residues long. This CDR3 is CSAREGLAGEQYF. CDR3 DNA sequence: TGCAGTGCTAGGGAGGGACTAGCTGGCGAGCAGTACTTC.